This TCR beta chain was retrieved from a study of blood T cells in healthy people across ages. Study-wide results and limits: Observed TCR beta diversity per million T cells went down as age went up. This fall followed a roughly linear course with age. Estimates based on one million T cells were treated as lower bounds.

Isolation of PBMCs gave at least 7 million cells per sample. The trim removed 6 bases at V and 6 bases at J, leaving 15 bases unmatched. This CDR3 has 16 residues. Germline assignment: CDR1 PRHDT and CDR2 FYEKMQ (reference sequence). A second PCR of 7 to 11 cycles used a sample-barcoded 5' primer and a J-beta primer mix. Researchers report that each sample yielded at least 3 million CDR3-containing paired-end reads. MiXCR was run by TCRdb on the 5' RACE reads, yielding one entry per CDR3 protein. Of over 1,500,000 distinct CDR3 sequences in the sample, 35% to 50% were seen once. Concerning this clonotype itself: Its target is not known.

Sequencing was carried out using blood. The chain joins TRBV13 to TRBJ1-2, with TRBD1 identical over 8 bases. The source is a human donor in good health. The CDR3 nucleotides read TGTGCCAGCAGTTTTACCCGGACAGGGTCGCTCGATGGCTACACCTTC. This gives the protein CASSFTRTGSLDGYTF.